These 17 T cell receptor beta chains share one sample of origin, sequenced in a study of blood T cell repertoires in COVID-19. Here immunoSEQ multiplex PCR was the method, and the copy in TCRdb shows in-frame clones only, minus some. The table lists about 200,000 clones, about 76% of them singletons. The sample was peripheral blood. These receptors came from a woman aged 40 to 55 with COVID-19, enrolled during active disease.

CDR3 nucleotides: TGTGCCAGCAGCTTTTACCAGGGAAGCTCTGGAAACACCATATATTTT. Its protein is CASSFYQGSSGNTIYF. This rearrangement joins TRBV7-2 to TRBJ1-3; D is perhaps TRBD1 (5 bases). The CDR3 contains 16 residues. In germline, CDR1 is SGHTA, CDR2 FQGNSA. The ends were cut back, 3 bases at V and 0 bases at J, with 12 bases in the middle.

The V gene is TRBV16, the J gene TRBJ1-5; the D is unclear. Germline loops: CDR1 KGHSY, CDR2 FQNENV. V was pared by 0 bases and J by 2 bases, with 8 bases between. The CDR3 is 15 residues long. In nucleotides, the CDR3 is TGTGCCAGCAGCCAATCGAAGAGGGGCAATCAGCCCCAGCATTTT. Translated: CASSQSKRGNQPQHF.

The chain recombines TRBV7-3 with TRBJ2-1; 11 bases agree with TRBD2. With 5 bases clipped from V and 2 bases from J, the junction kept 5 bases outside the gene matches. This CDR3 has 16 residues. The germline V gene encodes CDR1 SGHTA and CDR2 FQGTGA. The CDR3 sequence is CASSRGSGGAYNEQFF. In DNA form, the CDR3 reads TGTGCCAGCAGCCGCGGTAGCGGGGGGGCCTACAATGAGCAGTTCTTC.

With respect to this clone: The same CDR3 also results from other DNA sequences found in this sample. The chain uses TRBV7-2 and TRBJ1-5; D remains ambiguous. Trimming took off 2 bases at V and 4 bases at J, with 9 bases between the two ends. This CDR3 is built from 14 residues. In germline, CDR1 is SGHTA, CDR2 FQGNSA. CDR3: CASSLRRGNQPQHF. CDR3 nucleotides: TGTGCCAGCAGCTTACGCCGAGGGAATCAGCCCCAGCATTTT.

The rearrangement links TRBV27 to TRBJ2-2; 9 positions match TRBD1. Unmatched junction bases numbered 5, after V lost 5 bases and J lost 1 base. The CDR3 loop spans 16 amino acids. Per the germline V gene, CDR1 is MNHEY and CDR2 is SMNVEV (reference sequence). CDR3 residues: CASSTPGQGNTGELFF. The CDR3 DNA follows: TGTGCCAGCAGTACTCCGGGACAGGGGAACACCGGGGAGCTGTTTTTT.

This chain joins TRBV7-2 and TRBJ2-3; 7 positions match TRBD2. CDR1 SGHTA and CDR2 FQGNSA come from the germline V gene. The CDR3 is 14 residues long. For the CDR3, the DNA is TGTAGGTCGGTTTTGGCGGGAGGCACAGATACGCAGTATTTT. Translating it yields CRSVLAGGTDTQYF.

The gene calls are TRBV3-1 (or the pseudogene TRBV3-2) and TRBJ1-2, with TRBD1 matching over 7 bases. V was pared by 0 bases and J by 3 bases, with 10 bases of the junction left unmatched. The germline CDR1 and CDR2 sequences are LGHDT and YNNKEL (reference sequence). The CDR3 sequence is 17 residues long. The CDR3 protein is CASSQDETGLKDYGYTF. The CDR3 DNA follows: TGTGCCAGCAGCCAAGACGAGACAGGGTTAAAGGACTATGGCTACACCTTC.

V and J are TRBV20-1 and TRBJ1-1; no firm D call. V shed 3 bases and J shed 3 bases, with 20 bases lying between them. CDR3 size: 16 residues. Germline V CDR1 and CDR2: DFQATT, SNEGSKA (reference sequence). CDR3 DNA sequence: TGCAGTGCTAGTACCCGGGTGAGTAAGTTGGACACTGAAGCTTTCTTT. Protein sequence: CSASTRVSKLDTEAFF.

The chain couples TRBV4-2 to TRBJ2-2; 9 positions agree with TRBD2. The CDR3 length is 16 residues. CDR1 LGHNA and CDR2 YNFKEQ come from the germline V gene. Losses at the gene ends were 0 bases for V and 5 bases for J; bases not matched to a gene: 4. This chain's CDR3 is CASSQDPSGETGELFF. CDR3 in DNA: TGTGCCAGCAGCCAAGATCCTAGCGGGGAAACCGGGGAGCTGTTTTTT.

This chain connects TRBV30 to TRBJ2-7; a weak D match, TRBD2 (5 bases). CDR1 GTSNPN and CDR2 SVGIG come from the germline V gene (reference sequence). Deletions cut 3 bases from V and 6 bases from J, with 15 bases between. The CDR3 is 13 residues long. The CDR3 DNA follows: TGTGCCTGGAGCCGGACCTCGGAGGTCGAGCAGTACTTC. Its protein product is CAWSRTSEVEQYF.

CDR3 in amino acids: CASRQGLAGVKEETQYF. The CDR3 coding sequence is TGTGCCAGCAGGCAGGGACTAGCGGGAGTGAAGGAAGAGACCCAGTACTTC. V is TRBV5-6 and J is TRBJ2-5; 14 bases are a match to TRBD2. CDR3 length: 17 amino acids. V dropped 5 bases and J dropped 3; count of bases not matched to a gene: 9. Germline CDR1 is SGHDT and CDR2 is YYEEEE.

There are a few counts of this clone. CDR3 coding DNA: TGTGCCTGGAGTGTGGGGCAGCTTAATGAAAAACTGTTTTTT. Translating it yields CAWSVGQLNEKLFF. V is TRBV30 and J is TRBJ1-4, with D possibly being TRBD1 (5 bases). V shed 0 bases and J shed 4 bases, with 9 bases lying between them. Per germline, CDR1 GTSNPN and CDR2 SVGIG (reference sequence). This CDR3 has 14 amino acids.

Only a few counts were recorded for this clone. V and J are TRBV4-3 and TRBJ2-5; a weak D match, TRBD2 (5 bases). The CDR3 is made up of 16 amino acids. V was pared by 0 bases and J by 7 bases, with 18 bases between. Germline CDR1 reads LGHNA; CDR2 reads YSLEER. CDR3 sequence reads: CASSQERLGREGTQYF. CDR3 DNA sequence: TGCGCCAGCAGCCAAGAAAGGTTAGGCCGTGAGGGGACCCAGTACTTC.

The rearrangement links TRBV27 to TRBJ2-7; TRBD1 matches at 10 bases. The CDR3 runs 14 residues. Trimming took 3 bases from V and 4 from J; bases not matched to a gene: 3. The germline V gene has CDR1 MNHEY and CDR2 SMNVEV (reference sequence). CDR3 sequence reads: CASSLGDRGYEQYF. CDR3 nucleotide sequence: TGTGCCAGCAGTTTGGGGGACAGGGGTTACGAGCAGTACTTC.

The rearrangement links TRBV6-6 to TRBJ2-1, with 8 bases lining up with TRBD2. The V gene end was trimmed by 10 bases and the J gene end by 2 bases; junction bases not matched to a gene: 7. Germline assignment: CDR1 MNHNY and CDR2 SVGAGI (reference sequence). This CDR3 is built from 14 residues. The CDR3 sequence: CATRPLAAYNEQFF. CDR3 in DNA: TGTGCCACCCGCCCACTAGCGGCCTACAATGAGCAGTTCTTC.

CDR3 sequence reads: CASSPQGPGELFF. Written as DNA, the CDR3 is TGTGCCAGCTCACCTCAGGGTCCCGGGGAGCTGTTTTTT. The chain employs TRBV18 and TRBJ2-2; D perhaps matches TRBD1 (5 bases). The CDR3 sequence is 13 residues long. V was clipped by 3 bases and J by 6 bases, with 8 bases between them. Germline lookup yields CDR1 KGHSH and CDR2 LQKENI.

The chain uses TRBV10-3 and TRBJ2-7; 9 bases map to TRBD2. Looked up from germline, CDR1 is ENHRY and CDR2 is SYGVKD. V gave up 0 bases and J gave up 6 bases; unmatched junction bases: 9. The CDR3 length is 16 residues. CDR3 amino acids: CAISESSLAGQSEQYF. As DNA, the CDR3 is TGTGCCATCAGTGAGTCGAGCCTAGCGGGGCAGAGCGAGCAGTACTTC.